Sequencing of this T cell receptor (beta chain) was carried out in a study of blood T cell repertoires in COVID-19. Overall study: The United States, Italy and Spain provided the acute and convalescent COVID-19 samples. Sources were T cells, B-cell-depleted T cells, or PBMCs; the material itself was cDNA or gDNA.

CDR1 and CDR2 (germline): SEHNR, FQNEAQ (reference sequence). V was clipped by 5 bases and J by 0 bases, with 10 bases between them. This CDR3 is 14 amino acids long. Authors' methods: Reference gene primers were amplified, and this amplification served to estimate nucleated cell counts. Produced via immunoSEQ multiplex PCR; TCRdb's table is partial and in-frame only. V, J and clone size are those of that table, while D and trimming were read from the DNA. Of under 350,000 clones in the sample, around four fifths are singletons; the top ten hold about 4.6%. The specimen was peripheral blood. This chain connects TRBV7-9 to TRBJ1-1; the D is unclear. This receptor was identified in a man in his fifties or sixties who had recovered from COVID-19. CDR3 DNA sequence: TGTGCCAGCAGCCGCGGGGAGTTGAACACTGAAGCTTTCTTT. Translating gives CASSRGELNTEAFF.